Below are 10 T cell receptor beta chains sequenced from a single sample in a study of T-cell reconstitution after alpha-beta-depleted transplantation in children. Unique molecular identifiers featured in how the TCRbeta library was prepared. TCRdb re-called the PCR reads through MiXCR, storing one row per CDR3 protein. The profile shows 490,000 or so distinct CDR3 sequences, roughly a tenth of them singletons. The sequences come from PBMCs, collected before TCRalphabeta/CD19-depleted stem cell transplant. All receptors derive from a child between 2 and 9 years old with inherited bone marrow failure, due to receive a stem cell transplant.

Details on this clonotype: A read error may be the cause here, since a much bigger clone is one base away. The chain carries TRBV5-1 and TRBJ2-3; 14 bases match TRBD2. V trimming: 8 bases; J trimming: 7 bases; junction bases outside the gene matches: 6. The germline V gene has CDR1 SGHRS and CDR2 YFSETQ. This CDR3 has 14 amino acids. The CDR3: CASYGTSGGNTQYF. The CDR3 DNA follows: TGCGCCAGTTACGGGACTAGCGGGGGAAATACGCAGTATTTT.

This clonotype came up a few times. The rearrangement uses TRBV6-5 and TRBJ2-7; D call uncertain. The CDR3 runs to 14 residues. The germline V gene has CDR1 MNHEY and CDR2 SVGAGI. Between the trimmed V and J ends, which lost 0 bases and 4 bases, there was a span of 10 bases. The CDR3 loop reads CASSYSTKAYEQYF. The CDR3 DNA sequence: TGTGCCAGCAGTTACTCGACAAAGGCGTACGAGCAGTACTTC.

This clonotype was counted between two and nine times. This chain joins TRBV29-1 and TRBJ2-2; no clear D. V was shortened by 5 bases and J by 3 bases, with 7 bases between the two germline ends. Germline V gene data show CDR1 as SQVTM and CDR2 as ANQGSEA. The CDR3 runs to 12 residues. The CDR3 DNA reads TGCAGCGTTTGGAAACACACCGGGGAGCTGTTTTTT. It is translated as CSVWKHTGELFF.

This clonotype showed up just a few times. The J gene is TRBJ2-7, the V gene TRBV2; D ambiguous. V was cut by 7 bases and J by 0 bases, with 16 bases left in between. This CDR3 is built from 15 residues. Germline lookup yields CDR1 SNHLY and CDR2 FYNNEI. CDR3 sequence reads: CASINEAVSSYEQYF. The DNA for the CDR3 is TGTGCCAGCATAAACGAGGCGGTAAGCTCCTACGAGCAGTACTTC.

About this clonotype itself: This likely comes from a read error, as the CDR3 has no conserved phenylalanine or tryptophan at its end. The DNA is left out, because the CDR3 cannot be placed on it with certainty; the CDR3 is given as TCRdb lists it. This chain links TRBV5-4 with TRBJ1-5. A total of 9 residues make up the CDR3, ends included. CDR1 and CDR2 (germline): SGHNT, YYREEE (reference sequence). The CDR3 protein is CASSSGGWA.

This clonotype has ten or more counts. The chain carries TRBV5-1 and TRBJ1-1; 7 bases align to TRBD1. The germline CDR1 and CDR2 sequences are SGHRS and YFSETQ. CDR3 length equals 14 residues. The V segment lost 2 bases and the J segment 1 base; nucleotides outside the gene matches: 2. Here the CDR3 reads CASSLGQENTEAFF. CDR3 in DNA: TGCGCCAGCAGCTTAGGACAGGAGAACACTGAAGCTTTCTTT. The entire variable domain, with the rest obtained from reference TRBV5-1 and TRBJ1-1, is as follows: KAGVTQTPRYLIKTRGQQVTLSCSPISGHRSVSWYQQTPGQGLQFLFEYFSETQRNKGNFPGRFSGRQFSNSRSEMNVSTLELGDSALYLCASSLGQENTEAFFGQGTRLTVV.

This clonotype was seen ten or more times. The chain links TRBV7-2 to TRBJ2-5; D is perhaps TRBD2 (6 bases). V dropped 5 bases and J dropped 5 bases, with 9 bases sitting between them. This CDR3 spans 12 amino acids. Germline V lookup: CDR1 SGHTA, CDR2 FQGNSA. The CDR3 region has the DNA TGTGCCAGCAGCCAGGCGGGGGAGACCCAGTACTTC. Its translation is CASSQAGETQYF.

In its sample, this clonotype was seen many times. This rearrangement joins TRBV20-1 to TRBJ2-3; tentative D call: TRBD2 (6 bases). Germline CDR1 reads DFQATT; CDR2 reads SNEGSKA (reference sequence). The CDR3 sequence is 13 residues long. CDR3 region: CSPTSPLTDTQYF. The CDR3 coding sequence is TGCAGCCCCACTAGCCCCCTCACAGATACGCAGTATTTT.

This clonotype has at least ten counts. This chain joins TRBV7-9 and TRBJ1-2, with 10 bases that match TRBD1. The CDR3 loop spans 16 amino acids. Germline trimming cut 4 bases from V and 4 bases from J; bases unmatched to any gene: 9. Germline CDR1 and CDR2: SEHNR and FQNEAQ (reference sequence). The CDR3 sequence is CASSSWTGGGGYGYTF. In DNA, the CDR3 is TGTGCCAGCAGCTCATGGACAGGGGGGGGAGGCTATGGCTACACCTTC. The variable domain in full, completed from reference TRBV7-9 and TRBJ1-2, reads DTGVSQNPRHKITKRGQNVTFRCDPISEHNRLYWYRQTLGQGPEFLTYFQNEAQLEKSRLLSDRFSAERPKGSFSTLEIQRTEQGDSAMYLCASSSWTGGGGYGYTFGSGTRLTVV.

This clonotype appeared a single time. A much more abundant neighbour one base away suggests this may be a read error. The rearrangement uses TRBV10-3 and TRBJ2-3, with D unresolved. The DNA end lines up better with TRBJ1-5; the J call may be wrong. This CDR3 has 14 residues. Germline-derived CDR1 and CDR2 are ENHRY and SYGVKD. The CDR3 loop reads CAISEARSTDTQHF. CDR3 bases: TGTGCCATCAGTGAGGCAAGGAGCACAGATACGCAGCATTTT.